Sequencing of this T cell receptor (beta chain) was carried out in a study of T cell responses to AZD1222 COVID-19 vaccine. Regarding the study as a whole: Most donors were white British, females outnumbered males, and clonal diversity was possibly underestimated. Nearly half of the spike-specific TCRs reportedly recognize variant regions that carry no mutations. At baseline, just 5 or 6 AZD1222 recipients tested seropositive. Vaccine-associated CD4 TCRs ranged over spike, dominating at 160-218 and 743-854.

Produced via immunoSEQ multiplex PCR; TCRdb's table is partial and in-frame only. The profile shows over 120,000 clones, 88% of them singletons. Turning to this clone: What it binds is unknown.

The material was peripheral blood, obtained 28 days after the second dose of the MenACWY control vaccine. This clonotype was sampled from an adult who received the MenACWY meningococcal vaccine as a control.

CDR3 sequence: CAWRRGLYEQYF. In DNA, the CDR3 is TGTGCCTGGAGGAGGGGCCTTTACGAGCAGTACTTC. The chain recombines TRBV30 with TRBJ2-7, with D tentatively TRBD1 or TRBD2 (5 bases each). This CDR3 is 12 amino acids long. V lost 3 bases, J lost 4 bases, and 10 bases lay in between. Germline CDR1 GTSNPN, CDR2 SVGIG (reference sequence). The entire variable domain, with the rest obtained from reference TRBV30 and TRBJ2-7, is as follows: SQTIHQWPATLVQPVGSPLSLECTVEGTSNPNLYWYRQAAGRGLQLLFYSVGIGQISSEVPQNLSASRPQDRQFILSSKKLLLSDSGFYLCAWRRGLYEQYFGPGTRLTVT.